This T cell receptor beta chain appears in the sequencing data of a study of T cells after yellow fever vaccination. A few counts support this clonotype. TCRdb recomputed calls from the 5' RACE reads with MiXCR, one row per CDR3 protein. The data show about 330,000 distinct CDR3 sequences, approximately 7% seen once. The TCR originated in a man between 18 and 29 years old who received the YFV17D yellow fever vaccine. The input for sequencing was PBMCs, taken around 45 days after the first yellow fever vaccination.

The chain's CDR3 is CASSFHPTGINNEQFF. For the CDR3, the DNA is TGTGCCAGCAGCTTTCATCCGACAGGGATCAACAATGAGCAGTTCTTC. The chain employs TRBV5-6 and TRBJ2-1; 7 positions agree with TRBD1. CDR1 is SGHDT and CDR2 is YYEEEE in the germline V gene. The CDR3 is 16 amino acids. After removal of 2 bases from V and 5 bases from J, the junction contained 10 bases not matched to a gene.